The 27 T cell receptor beta chains in this list originate from one sample, sequenced in a study of blood T cell repertoires in COVID-19. Sequencing was performed with immunoSEQ multiplex PCR; in TCRdb, only in-frame clones are kept and a portion is missing. The data hold about 200,000 clones, with more than 75% observed a single time. The sample taken for sequencing was peripheral blood. The receptors come from a man aged 40-50 years with active or convalescent COVID-19.

The table lists this clone with a count of one. J is TRBJ1-4 and V is TRBV13, with 10 positions matching TRBD1. Germline V gives CDR1 PRHDT, CDR2 FYEKMQ (reference sequence). Losses at the gene ends were 3 bases for V and 0 bases for J; bases not matched to a gene: 4. The length of the CDR3 is 17 residues. The CDR3 DNA sequence: TGTGCCAGCAGCTTCATTGGACAGGGGGCAACTAATGAAAAACTGTTTTTT. Translation: CASSFIGQGATNEKLFF.

The rearrangement joins TRBV4-1 to TRBJ2-7, with 7 bases that match TRBD1. Per germline, CDR1 MGHRA and CDR2 YSYEKL. Trimming cost V 0 bases and J 4 bases; bases outside gene matches: 12. The CDR3 extends over 17 amino acids. The CDR3 sequence is CASSQELSRGRKYEQYF. The CDR3 DNA reads TGCGCCAGCAGCCAAGAATTGAGTAGGGGGCGCAAGTACGAGCAGTACTTC.

The V call is TRBV5-8, the J call TRBJ1-4; the D is unclear. CDR1 and CDR2 from the germline V gene are SGHTS and YDEGEE. This CDR3 is built from 13 residues. Trimming pared 4 bases from V and 8 bases from J, leaving 12 bases between. The CDR3 nucleotides read TGTGCCAGCAGCACCCTGCCGGGAGAAAAACTGTTTTTT. Encoded protein: CASSTLPGEKLFF.

The chain employs TRBV3-1 (or the pseudogene TRBV3-2) and TRBJ2-5; tentative D call: TRBD1 (5 bases). Germline values: CDR1 LGHDT, CDR2 YNNKEL (reference sequence). This CDR3 is 16 amino acids long. Trimming left V 4 bases short and J 3 bases short, with 18 bases between. The CDR3 DNA sequence: TGTGCCAGCAGCCTCCTCGTTTCGGGCAGGGAAGAGACCCAGTACTTC. Amino acid sequence: CASSLLVSGREETQYF.

This chain uses TRBV28 with TRBJ1-2; D gene uncertain. Germline CDR1 and CDR2: MDHEN and SYDVKM. The germline V and J ends were trimmed by 5 bases and 7 bases, with 14 bases remaining between them. The CDR3 has 13 amino acids. CDR3 DNA: TGTGCCAGCAGTCGCCCGGTGTTAATTGGCTACACCTTC. Encoded protein: CASSRPVLIGYTF.

The chain carries TRBV19 and TRBJ2-3, with TRBD2 as a possible D gene (6 bases). V gave up 3 bases and J gave up 0 bases, with 13 bases separating them. Germline V gene lookup returns CDR1 LNHDA and CDR2 SQIVND (reference sequence). This CDR3 comprises 16 residues. The CDR3 protein is CASSIIPSDSTDTQYF. DNA for the CDR3: TGTGCCAGTAGTATTATCCCTAGCGACAGCACAGATACGCAGTATTTT.

The V call is TRBV10-3, the J call TRBJ1-6, with D tentatively TRBD1 (5 bases). V was cut by 6 bases and J by 5 bases, with 11 bases left in between. The CDR3 is 14 residues long. Looked up from germline, CDR1 is ENHRY and CDR2 is SYGVKD. CDR3: CAIRTTADNSPLHF. The CDR3 coding sequence is TGTGCCATCAGAACGACAGCAGATAATTCACCCCTCCACTTT.

This chain joins TRBV2 and TRBJ1-6, with no clear D. The CDR3 is made up of 16 amino acids. Germline V gene data show CDR1 as SNHLY and CDR2 as FYNNEI. V was clipped by 6 bases and J by 7 bases, with 19 bases between them. The CDR3 sequence is CASRNTRQKLNSPLHF. The CDR3 DNA follows: TGTGCCAGCAGAAATACCCGCCAGAAATTAAATTCACCCCTCCACTTT. The whole variable domain, remainder taken from reference TRBV2 and TRBJ1-6, is EPEVTQTPSHQVTQMGQEVILRCVPISNHLYFYWYRQILGQKVEFLVSFYNNEISEKSEIFDDQFSVERPDGSNFTLKIRSTKLEDSAMYFCASRNTRQKLNSPLHFGNGTRLTVT.

This rearrangement joins TRBV24-1 to TRBJ2-1; possible D gene TRBD1, 6 bases. Trimming pared 5 bases from V and 5 bases from J, leaving 15 bases between. Looked up from germline, CDR1 is KGHDR and CDR2 is SFDVKD. This CDR3 comprises 15 residues. The DNA for the CDR3 is TGTGCCACCAGTGCCCCAGGGGATATTGACAATGAGCAGTTCTTC. It is translated as CATSAPGDIDNEQFF.

This clone has just a few counts. V gene TRBV30 combines with J gene TRBJ1-2, with D tentatively TRBD1 (6 bases). V lost 5 bases and J 6 bases, leaving 19 bases between the germline ends. CDR1 is GTSNPN and CDR2 is SVGIG in the germline V gene (reference sequence). This CDR3 region has 14 residues. CDR3 bases: TGTGCCTGGGTCCCGACAGGTCCCGTAGATGGCTACACCTTC. Residues: CAWVPTGPVDGYTF.

V gene TRBV28 combines with J gene TRBJ1-5; 8 bases are shared with TRBD1. The CDR3 loop spans 15 amino acids. V was clipped by 5 bases and J by 4 bases; unmatched bases: 7. The V gene's germline CDR1 is MDHEN and CDR2 SYDVKM. CDR3 DNA: TGTGCCAGCAGTAAGACAGGGGTGTTTAATCAGCCCCAGCATTTT. This encodes CASSKTGVFNQPQHF. The full variable domain, in which reference TRBV28 and TRBJ1-5 provide the parts outside the CDR3, is DVKVTQSSRYLVKRTGEKVFLECVQDMDHENMFWYRQDPGLGLRLIYFSYDVKMKEKGDIPEGYSVSREKKERFSLILESASTNQTSMYLCASSKTGVFNQPQHFGDGTRLSIL.

This chain joins TRBV10-3 and TRBJ1-1; 10 bases fit TRBD1. The CDR3 runs 16 residues. The germline CDR1 and CDR2 sequences are ENHRY and SYGVKD. Losses at the gene ends were 4 bases for V and 0 bases for J; bases not matched to a gene: 5. CDR3 in DNA: TGTGCCATCAGTGGCCGACAGGGGGCCATGAACACTGAAGCTTTCTTT. Amino acids: CAISGRQGAMNTEAFF.

The chain employs TRBV27 and TRBJ1-2; TRBD1 aligns across 7 bases. Germline-derived CDR1 and CDR2 are MNHEY and SMNVEV (reference sequence). After removal of 6 bases from V and 2 bases from J, the junction contained 6 bases not matched to a gene. This CDR3 contains 14 residues. CDR3 in amino acids: CASSPPTGNYGYTF. CDR3 bases: TGTGCCAGCAGCCCTCCGACAGGGAACTATGGCTACACCTTC.

This clone was counted only a few times. As DNA, the CDR3 is TGTGCCAGCTCACCACCGACAGGGAAGGGAGTGAACACTGAAGCTTTCTTT. Its translation is CASSPPTGKGVNTEAFF. J is TRBJ1-1 and V is TRBV18; 7 nucleotides agree with TRBD1. The V and J ends lost 0 bases and 0 bases, in that order; junction bases with no gene match: 7. Germline V gene lookup returns CDR1 KGHSH and CDR2 LQKENI. The CDR3 is 17 amino acids.

This clone was recorded once. The chain carries TRBV5-6 and TRBJ2-5; D ambiguous. CDR1 and CDR2 from the germline V gene are SGHDT and YYEEEE. The CDR3 is 13 amino acids. Trimming removed 2 bases at V and 0 bases at J, with 5 bases between. The chain's CDR3 is CASSLSDQETQYF. CDR3 nucleotide sequence: TGTGCCAGCAGCTTATCGGACCAAGAGACCCAGTACTTC.

This chain uses TRBV1 with TRBJ2-7; the listed D gene, TRBD1, was not tested against the DNA. TRBV1 is a listed pseudogene. The CDR3 covers 14 residues. In DNA form, the CDR3 reads TGCACCAGCAGCCGACAGGGCTGCTCCTACGAGCAGTACTTC. It is translated as CTSSRQGCSYEQYF.

For this clone: Because it lacks the conserved phenylalanine or tryptophan at the end, this CDR3 is likely a read error. The DNA is left out, because the CDR3 cannot be placed on it with certainty; the CDR3 is given as TCRdb lists it. The gene calls are TRBV24-1 and TRBJ1-2; the table's TRBD1 call for D was not verified on the DNA. The CDR3 totals 11 residues, both ends included. Germline CDR1 KGHDR, CDR2 SFDVKD. CDR3 residues: CATKLTQGPVR.

V is TRBV5-1 and J is TRBJ1-6; TRBD1 is a possible D gene (6 bases). The CDR3 length is 15 residues. Trimming pared 7 bases from V and 5 bases from J, leaving 16 bases between. Germline values: CDR1 SGHRS, CDR2 YFSETQ. The CDR3 nucleotides read TGCGCCAGCTCCCCCCTACAGGGAAATAATTCACCCCTCCACTTT. Its translation: CASSPLQGNNSPLHF.

The V gene is TRBV7-2, the J gene TRBJ1-1, with D possibly matching TRBD1 (5 bases). Germline V CDR1 and CDR2: SGHTA, FQGNSA. V lost 5 bases to trimming and J lost 4 bases, with 20 bases between them. The CDR3 spans 16 residues. The CDR3 DNA follows: TGTGCCAGCAGCCCCCTAATGGCAGGGTTGGGCACTGAAGCTTTCTTT. Amino acids: CASSPLMAGLGTEAFF.

The chain couples TRBV2 to TRBJ2-1, with D perhaps TRBD1 (5 bases). Per germline, CDR1 SNHLY and CDR2 FYNNEI. This CDR3 comprises 12 residues. Trimming shortened V by 9 bases and J by 4 bases, and 10 bases separated the two germline ends. The CDR3 DNA is TGTGCCAGTAAGGGGTTGTACAATGAGCAGTTCTTC. Protein: CASKGLYNEQFF. The entire variable domain, with the rest obtained from reference TRBV2 and TRBJ2-1, is as follows: EPEVTQTPSHQVTQMGQEVILRCVPISNHLYFYWYRQILGQKVEFLVSFYNNEISEKSEIFDDQFSVERPDGSNFTLKIRSTKLEDSAMYFCASKGLYNEQFFGPGTRLTVL.

CDR3 sequence reads: CASTWGTGSTGELFF. Written as DNA, the CDR3 is TGTGCCAGCACTTGGGGGACAGGGAGCACCGGGGAGCTGTTTTTT. This rearrangement joins TRBV13 to TRBJ2-2, with TRBD1 identical over 9 bases. This CDR3 has 15 residues. Trimming at V came to 7 bases and at J to 4 bases, leaving 7 bases not matched to a gene. Per germline, CDR1 PRHDT and CDR2 FYEKMQ (reference sequence).

V gene TRBV7-9 combines with J gene TRBJ1-4, with 7 positions matching TRBD1. The CDR3 consists of 15 residues. Germline V lookup: CDR1 SEHNR, CDR2 FQNEAQ (reference sequence). V lost 5 bases and J lost 4; bases outside the gene matches: 7. The CDR3 region has the DNA TGTGCCAGCAGCCCGTATGGACAGGTTAATGAAAAACTGTTTTTT. This sequence encodes CASSPYGQVNEKLFF.

The chain recombines TRBV6-5 with TRBJ1-2; 7 bases match TRBD1. The CDR3 sequence is 15 residues long. The V segment lost 0 bases and the J segment 8 bases; nucleotides outside the gene matches: 9. The germline V gene has CDR1 MNHEY and CDR2 SVGAGI. The CDR3 sequence: CASSYSYRQGGGYTF. CDR3 nucleotides: TGTGCCAGCAGTTACTCGTATCGACAGGGTGGAGGCTACACCTTC.

This clone occurred once. The V gene is TRBV7-6, the J gene TRBJ2-1, with TRBD2 identical over 7 bases. The CDR3 contains 16 residues. V lost 5 bases to trimming and J lost 5 bases; unmatched junction nucleotides: 12. Germline V CDR1 and CDR2: SGHVS, FNYEAQ. The CDR3 nucleotides read TGTGCCAGCAGCCCGAGGCTAGCGGAGACTAACAATGAGCAGTTCTTC. Translation: CASSPRLAETNNEQFF.

The V and J genes are TRBV10-2 and TRBJ2-7; no definite D call. The CDR3 extends over 14 amino acids. CDR1 and CDR2 (germline): WSHSY, SAAADI. Deletions cut 4 bases from V and 1 base from J, with 11 bases between. CDR3 bases: TGCGCCAGCAGTGGCCCCGAGGAGTCCTACGAGCAGTACTTC. It yields the protein CASSGPEESYEQYF.

J is TRBJ1-4 and V is TRBV6-5; 7 bases line up with TRBD1. The CDR3 consists of 15 residues. V was clipped by 8 bases and J by 2 bases; unmatched bases: 8. Germline values: CDR1 MNHEY, CDR2 SVGAGI. The CDR3 DNA reads as TGTGCCAGCGTGGGCAGGGGGTTTACTAATGAAAAACTGTTTTTT. It encodes CASVGRGFTNEKLFF.

V is TRBV4-1 and J is TRBJ2-7; 12 nucleotides match TRBD2. The CDR3 has 17 residues. CDR1 and CDR2 from the germline V gene are MGHRA and YSYEKL. The V segment lost 3 bases and the J segment 4 bases; nucleotides outside the gene matches: 10. The CDR3 loop is CASSQTSGGPPAYEQYF. CDR3 bases: TGCGCCAGCAGCCAGACTAGCGGGGGTCCTCCGGCGTACGAGCAGTACTTC.